The sequence of this T cell receptor (beta chain) was determined in a study of blood T cells in healthy people across ages. Study-wide results and limits: Age advanced and TCR beta diversity per million T cells fell, roughly linearly.

Alongside a J-beta primer mix, a sample-barcoded 5' primer served in a second PCR lasting about 6 to 11 cycles. TCRdb recomputed calls from the 5' RACE reads with MiXCR, one row per CDR3 protein. The sample carries about 1.4 million distinct CDR3 sequences, approximately 63% recorded once. The CDR3 is made up of 18 amino acids. Losses at the gene ends were 3 bases for V and 6 bases for J; bases not matched to a gene: 13. The germline V gene has CDR1 LGHNA and CDR2 YSLEER. Note on this clonotype: Its antigen is as yet unknown.

The authors drew about 10 milliliters of peripheral blood from each donor. Total RNA, at least 6 micrograms per sample, was extracted from PBMCs. This chain links TRBV4-3 with TRBJ2-1; 11 nucleotides align to TRBD2. This sequence originates from a man aged 18 to 29 in good health. Sequenced sample: blood. CDR3 DNA: TGCGCCAGCAGCCACTCCACCCAAAGACTAGCGGGGCTCAATGAGCAGTTCTTC. This encodes CASSHSTQRLAGLNEQFF.